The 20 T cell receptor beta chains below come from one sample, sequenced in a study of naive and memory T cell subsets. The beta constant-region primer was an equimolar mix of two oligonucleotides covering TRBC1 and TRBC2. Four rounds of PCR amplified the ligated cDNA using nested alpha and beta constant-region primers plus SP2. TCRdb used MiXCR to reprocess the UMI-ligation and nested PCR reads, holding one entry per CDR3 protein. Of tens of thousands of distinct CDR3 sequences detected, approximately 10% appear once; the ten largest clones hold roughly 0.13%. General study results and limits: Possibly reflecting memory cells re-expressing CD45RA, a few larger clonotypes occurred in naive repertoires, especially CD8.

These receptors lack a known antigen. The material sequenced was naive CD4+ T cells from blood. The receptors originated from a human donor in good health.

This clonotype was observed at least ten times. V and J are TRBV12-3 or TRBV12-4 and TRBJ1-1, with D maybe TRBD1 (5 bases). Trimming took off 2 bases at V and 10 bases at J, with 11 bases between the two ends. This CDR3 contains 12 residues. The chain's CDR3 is CASSLLSGGAFF. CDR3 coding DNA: TGTGCCAGCAGTTTATTGTCTGGGGGAGCTTTCTTT.

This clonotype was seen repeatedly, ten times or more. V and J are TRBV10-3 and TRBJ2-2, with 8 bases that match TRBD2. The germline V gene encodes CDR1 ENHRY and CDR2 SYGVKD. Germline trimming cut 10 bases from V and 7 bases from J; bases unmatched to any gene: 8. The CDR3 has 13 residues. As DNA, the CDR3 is TGTGCCACCGCCGGGAGGGCCGTCGGGGAGCTGTTTTTT. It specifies CATAGRAVGELFF.

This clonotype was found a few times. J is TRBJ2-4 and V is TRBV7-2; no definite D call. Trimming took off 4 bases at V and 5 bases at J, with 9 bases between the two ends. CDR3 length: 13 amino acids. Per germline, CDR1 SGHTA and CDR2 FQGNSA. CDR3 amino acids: CASSSLDQNIQYF. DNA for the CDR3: TGTGCCAGCAGCTCCTTGGATCAAAACATTCAGTACTTC. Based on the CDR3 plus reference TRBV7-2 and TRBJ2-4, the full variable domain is GAGVSQSPSNKVTEKGKDVELRCDPISGHTALYWYRQSLGQGLEFLIYFQGNSAPDKSGLPSDRFSAERTGGSVSTLTIQRTQQEDSAVYLCASSSLDQNIQYFGAGTRLSVL.

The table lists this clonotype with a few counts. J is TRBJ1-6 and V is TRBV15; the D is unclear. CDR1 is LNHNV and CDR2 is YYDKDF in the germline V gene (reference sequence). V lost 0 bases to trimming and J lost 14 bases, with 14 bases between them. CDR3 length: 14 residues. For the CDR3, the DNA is TGTGCCACCAGCAGAGATACCCGGGGTGAGGCCCTCCACTTT. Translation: CATSRDTRGEALHF.

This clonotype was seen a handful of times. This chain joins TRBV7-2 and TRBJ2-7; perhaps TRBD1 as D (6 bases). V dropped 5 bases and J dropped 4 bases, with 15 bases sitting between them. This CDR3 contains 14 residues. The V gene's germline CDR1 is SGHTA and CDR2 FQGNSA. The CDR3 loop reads CASSPPDSPYEQYF. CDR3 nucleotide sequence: TGTGCCAGCAGCCCACCGGACAGCCCTTACGAGCAGTACTTC.

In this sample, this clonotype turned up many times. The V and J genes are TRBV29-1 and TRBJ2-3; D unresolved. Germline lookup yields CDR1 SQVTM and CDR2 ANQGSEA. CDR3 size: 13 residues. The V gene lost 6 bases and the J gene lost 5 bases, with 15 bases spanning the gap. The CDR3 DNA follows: TGCAGCGTGTCGTACGGAAACGGAGATACGCAGTATTTT. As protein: CSVSYGNGDTQYF.

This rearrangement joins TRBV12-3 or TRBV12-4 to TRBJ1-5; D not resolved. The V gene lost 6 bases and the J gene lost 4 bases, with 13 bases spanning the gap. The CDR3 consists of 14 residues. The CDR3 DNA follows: TGTGCCAGCAGCCCTGGACGGGGAAATCAGCCCCAGCATTTT. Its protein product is CASSPGRGNQPQHF.

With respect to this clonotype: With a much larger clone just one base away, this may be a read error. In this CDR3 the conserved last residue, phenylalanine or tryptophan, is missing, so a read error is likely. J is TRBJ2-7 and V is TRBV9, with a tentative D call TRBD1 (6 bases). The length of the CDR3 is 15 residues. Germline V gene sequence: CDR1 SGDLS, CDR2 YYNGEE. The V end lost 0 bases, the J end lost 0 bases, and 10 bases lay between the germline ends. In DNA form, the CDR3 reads TGTGCCAGCAGCGTAGAGGGACACTTCTCCTACGAGCAGTACCTC. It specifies CASSVEGHFSYEQYL.

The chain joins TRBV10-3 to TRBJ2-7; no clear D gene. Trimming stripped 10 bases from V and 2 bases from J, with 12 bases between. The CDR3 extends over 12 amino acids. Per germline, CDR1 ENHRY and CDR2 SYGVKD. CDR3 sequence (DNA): TGTGCCACTAAAGGAACAGCCTACGAGCAGTACTTC. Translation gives CATKGTAYEQYF.

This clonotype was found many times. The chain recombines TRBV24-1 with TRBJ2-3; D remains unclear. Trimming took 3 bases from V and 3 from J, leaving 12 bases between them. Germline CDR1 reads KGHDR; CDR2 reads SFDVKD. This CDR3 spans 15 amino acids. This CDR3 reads CATSDPRETTDTQYF. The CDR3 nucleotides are TGTGCCACCAGTGATCCAAGGGAAACTACAGATACGCAGTATTTT.

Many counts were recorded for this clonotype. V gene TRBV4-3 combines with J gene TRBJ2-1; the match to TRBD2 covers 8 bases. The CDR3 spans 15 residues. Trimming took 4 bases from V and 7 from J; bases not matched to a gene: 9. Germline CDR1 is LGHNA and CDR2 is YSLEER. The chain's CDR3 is CASSPNGLAGNEQFF. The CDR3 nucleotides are TGCGCCAGCAGCCCCAACGGACTAGCAGGGAATGAGCAGTTCTTC.

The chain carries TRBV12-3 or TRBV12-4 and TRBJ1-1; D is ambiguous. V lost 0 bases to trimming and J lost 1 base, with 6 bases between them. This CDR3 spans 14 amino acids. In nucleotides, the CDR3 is TGTGCCAGCAGTTTAGCTGGGAAGAACACTGAAGCTTTCTTT. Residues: CASSLAGKNTEAFF.

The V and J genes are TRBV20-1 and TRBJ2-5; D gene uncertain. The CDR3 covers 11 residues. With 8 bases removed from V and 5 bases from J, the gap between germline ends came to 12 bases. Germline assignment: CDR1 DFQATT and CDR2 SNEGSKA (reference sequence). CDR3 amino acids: CSPLASETQYF. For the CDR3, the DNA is TGCAGTCCCTTAGCCTCGGAGACCCAGTACTTC.

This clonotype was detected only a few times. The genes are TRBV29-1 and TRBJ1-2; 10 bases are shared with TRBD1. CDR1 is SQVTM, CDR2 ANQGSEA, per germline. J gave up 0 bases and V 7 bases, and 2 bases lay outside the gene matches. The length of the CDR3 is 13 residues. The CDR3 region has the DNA TGCAGCGCAGGGACAGGGGCTAACTATGGCTACACCTTC. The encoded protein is CSAGTGANYGYTF.

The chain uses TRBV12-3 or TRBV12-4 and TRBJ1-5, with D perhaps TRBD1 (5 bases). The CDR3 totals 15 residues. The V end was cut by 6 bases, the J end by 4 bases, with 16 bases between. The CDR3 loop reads CASRNSQEVNQPQHF. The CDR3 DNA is TGTGCCAGCAGGAATTCACAGGAGGTAAATCAGCCCCAGCATTTT.

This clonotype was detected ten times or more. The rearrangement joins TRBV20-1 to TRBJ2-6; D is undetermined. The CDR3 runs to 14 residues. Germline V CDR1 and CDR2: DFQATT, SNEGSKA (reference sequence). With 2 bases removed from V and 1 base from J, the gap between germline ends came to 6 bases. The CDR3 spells CSARIESGANVLTF. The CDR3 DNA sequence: TGCAGTGCTAGAATAGAGTCTGGGGCCAACGTCCTGACTTTC.

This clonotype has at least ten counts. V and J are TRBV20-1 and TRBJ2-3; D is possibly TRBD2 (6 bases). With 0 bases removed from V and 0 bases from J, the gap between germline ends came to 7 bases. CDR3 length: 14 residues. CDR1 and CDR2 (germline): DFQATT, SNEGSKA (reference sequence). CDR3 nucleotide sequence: TGCAGTGCTAGAGACGCGGGGAGCACAGATACGCAGTATTTT. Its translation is CSARDAGSTDTQYF.

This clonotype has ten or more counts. CDR3 DNA sequence: TGTGCCAGCGGAACCGTAGGGGAGCTGTTTTTT. Protein: CASGTVGELFF. The V gene is TRBV6-6, the J gene TRBJ2-2, with unresolved D. Germline V gene sequence: CDR1 MNHNY, CDR2 SVGAGI (reference sequence). Trimming removed 8 bases at V and 8 bases at J, with 9 bases between. The CDR3 has 11 amino acids.

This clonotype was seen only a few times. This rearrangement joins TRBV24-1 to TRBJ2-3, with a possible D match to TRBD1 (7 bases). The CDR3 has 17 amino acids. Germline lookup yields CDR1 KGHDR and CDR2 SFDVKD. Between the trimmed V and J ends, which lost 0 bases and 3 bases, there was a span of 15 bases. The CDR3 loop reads CATSDLTGEALTDTQYF. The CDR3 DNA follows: TGTGCCACCAGTGATTTGACAGGGGAGGCTTTGACAGATACGCAGTATTTT.

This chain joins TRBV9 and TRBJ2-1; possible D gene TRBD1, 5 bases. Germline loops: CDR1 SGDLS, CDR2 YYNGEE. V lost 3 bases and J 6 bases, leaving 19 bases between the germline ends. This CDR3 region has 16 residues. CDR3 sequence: CASSADRTRKVNEQFF. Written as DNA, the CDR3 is TGTGCCAGCAGCGCAGACCGGACAAGGAAGGTCAATGAGCAGTTCTTC.